The T cell receptor beta chain described here comes from a study of shared clonotypes between healthy human individuals. The ends were cut back, 1 base at V and 3 bases at J, with 14 bases in the middle. Germline CDR1 reads SGHRS; CDR2 reads YFSETQ. The CDR3 has 15 amino acids. Donors, without exception, were Caucasian adults residing in Nashville, Tennessee. Every subset's genomic DNA went evenly onto several immunoSEQ plates. Libraries were prepared by immunoSEQ multiplex PCR; TCRdb keeps only in-frame clonotypes and omits some of them. The repertoire holds about 480,000 clones, around 79% seen once, with under 15% in the top ten.

The clonotype comes from a woman between 35 and 50 years old in good health. Some clones in this sample may be carry-over from other donors' samples. This chain connects TRBV5-1 to TRBJ2-7; maybe TRBD1 (6 bases). Sequenced material: PBMCs. The CDR3 sequence is CASSLSPGQFYEQYF. The DNA of the CDR3 is TGCGCCAGCAGCTTGTCTCCGGGACAATTCTACGAGCAGTACTTC.